This T cell receptor beta chain was sequenced for a study of T cell changes during pregnancy in multiple sclerosis. Germline CDR1 reads SNHLY; CDR2 reads FYNNEI. There are 13 residues in the CDR3. V shed 3 bases and J shed 4 bases, with 9 bases lying between them. Sequencing used immunoSEQ multiplex PCR; TCRdb keeps in-frame clones, though not all of them. The sample holds roughly 93,000 clones, 85% to 95% seen once. The clonotype originates from a female donor in good health, enrolled as a control in a pregnancy study. Material: peripheral blood, obtained in the first trimester of pregnancy. The chain is built from TRBV2 and TRBJ1-1; TRBD1 might be the D (5 bases). In nucleotides, the CDR3 is TGTGCCAGCAGTGAGGGGGGGGTCACTGAAGCTTTCTTT. It yields the protein CASSEGGVTEAFF.